Sequencing of this TCR beta chain was carried out in a study of T cell repertoires in cytomegalovirus infection. TCRdb recomputed calls from the reads with MiXCR, one row per CDR3 protein. The sample consists of about 920,000 distinct CDR3 sequences, roughly 30% of them appearing once. Worth noting for this clonotype: Its specificity is unknown.

The CDR3 has 15 residues. Germline V CDR1 and CDR2: LGHNT, FRNRAP. V shed 5 bases and J 7 bases; nucleotides not matched to a gene: 6. Study-level points and caveats: The response measured ex vivo was dominated by TCR beta clonotypes (HLA-C-restricted and CMV-specific).

The chain links TRBV12-5 to TRBJ1-4, with TRBD1 matching 11 bases. The sequence derives from a human donor in good health (CMV status not recorded). Some clones in this sample may be carry-over from other donors' samples. Sequencing was performed on cultured CD8+ T cells from PBMCs, taken from culture after CMV antigen stimulation. As DNA, the CDR3 is TGTGCTAGTGGTCAGGGGGGACAGGGGGGTGAAAAACTGTTTTTT. This gives the protein CASGQGGQGGEKLFF. The full variable domain, with the rest looked up from reference TRBV12-5 and TRBJ1-4, is DARVTQTPRHKVTEMGQEVTMRCQPILGHNTVFWYRQTMMQGLELLAYFRNRAPLDDSGMPKDRFSAEMPDATLATLKIQPSEPRDSAVYFCASGQGGQGGEKLFFGSGTQLSVL.